Described below is a single T cell receptor (beta chain) sequence and its context. The antigen is not known. These data originate in a study of OX40 agonist ivuxolimab in advanced cancers. Study context: Past anti-PD-1, anti-PD-L1 or anti-CTLA-4 therapy was accepted, and approximately 37% had received some.

V shed 6 bases, J shed 3 bases, and the junction held 6 bases outside the gene matches. This CDR3 has 15 amino acids. The V gene's germline CDR1 is MNHEY and CDR2 SMNVEV (reference sequence). Study results and caveats: More expanded clones were seen, on average, in CD8+ T cells than in CD4+.

The table came from immunoSEQ multiplex PCR; TCRdb's copy has only in-frame clones and leaves some out. The sample holds about 83,000 clones, nearly 90% seen once. The rearrangement uses TRBV27 and TRBJ2-2; 8 bases are shared with TRBD2. This receptor was identified in an adult with an advanced solid tumor such as melanoma, head and neck, liver or kidney cancer. The specimen was CD4+ or CD8+ T cells sorted from blood, collected in a trial of the OX40 agonist ivuxolimab. CDR3 coding DNA: TGTGCCAGCAGCGGGACTAGAGCATACACCGGGGAGCTGTTTTTT. Translated: CASSGTRAYTGELFF.